The clone carrying this T cell receptor beta chain was counted between two and nine times. Its antigen remains unidentified. The source of the sample is a study of blood T cells in healthy people across ages. General study results and limits: Among long-lived donors, naive CD4+ cells were more numerous and diversity higher than in aged donors.

Then a second PCR, running about 7 to 11 cycles, was carried out with a sample-barcoded 5' primer and a J-beta primer mix. Each cDNA molecule was tagged by a template-switch adaptor with 12 random nucleotides. TCRdb passed the 5' RACE reads through MiXCR, listing each CDR3 protein once. The data show over a million distinct CDR3 sequences, with under 30% seen just once and less than 0.85% held by the top ten. CDR3 length equals 12 residues. Trimming removed 5 bases at V and 1 base at J, with 5 bases between. Total RNA was extracted at no less than 5 micrograms per sample. The sample also formed part of further work on T cells of mothers and their children. That source adds: Maternal samples each gave over 9 million TCR beta CDR3 reads, and child samples about 3 million each.

The source of this sequence is a girl aged 2 to 10 in good health. The sequencing input was blood. The chain recombines TRBV12-3 or TRBV12-4 with TRBJ2-5; D not certain. This CDR3 is CASSVIQETQYF. CDR3 nucleotides: TGTGCCAGCAGTGTGATCCAAGAGACCCAGTACTTC.